This T cell receptor beta chain comes out of a study of blood T cells in healthy people across ages. The CDR3 consists of 12 residues. In germline, CDR1 is SGHTA, CDR2 FQGNSA. The V gene lost 7 bases and the J gene lost 7 bases, with 13 bases spanning the gap. Regarding this clonotype: Antigen: not known.

It was ten milliliters of peripheral blood that were drawn from each donor. A second about 6 to 12 cycle PCR used barcoded and J-beta primers. TCRdb analysed the 5' RACE reads with MiXCR anew, one entry per CDR3 protein. Here the sample spans about 1,400,000 distinct CDR3 sequences, roughly 60% being singletons. General study results and limits: Without sorted subsets, naive and antigen-experienced compartments could not be conclusively compared. Researchers report that TCR beta diversity correlated strongly with naive T cell percentage. Estimated diversity, derived from one million T cells, was regarded as an underestimate.

The chain uses TRBV7-2 and TRBJ1-2, with D tentatively TRBD1 (6 bases). The receptor comes from a man aged 18 to 35 in good health. Sequenced sample: blood. The CDR3 loop is CASTVGGTGYTF. Written as DNA, the CDR3 is TGTGCCAGCACCGTAGGGGGAACTGGCTACACCTTC. Looking up the rest from reference TRBV7-2 and TRBJ1-2 gives the full variable domain: GAGVSQSPSNKVTEKGKDVELRCDPISGHTALYWYRQSLGQGLEFLIYFQGNSAPDKSGLPSDRFSAERTGGSVSTLTIQRTQQEDSAVYLCASTVGGTGYTFGSGTRLTVV.